A selection of T cell receptor beta chains follows, all from one sample in a study of early T cells in non-severe SARS-CoV-2 infection. TCRdb ran MiXCR on the 5' RACE reads and lists one entry per CDR3 protein. The sample holds about 100,000 distinct CDR3 sequences, around 10% seen once. Sequencing was carried out using whole blood. The receptor source for this set is an adult who was a healthcare worker with PCR-confirmed SARS-CoV-2 infection or an uninfected control (not recorded which). Each CDR3 is given with its conserved first and last residue. The order of the fields is D gene, V gene, clone size, J gene, CDR3 protein, CDR3 DNA. The D gene is left open where the match is weak. Clone size appears in some rows only: once, few, many, or a class for an expanded clone.

D gene: -
V gene: TRBV7-2
clone size: -
J gene: TRBJ2-1
CDR3 protein: CASSSRVGYNEQFF
CDR3 DNA: TGTGCCAGCAGCTCACGCGTGGGTTACAATGAGCAGTTCTTC

D gene: -
V gene: TRBV11-3
clone size: -
J gene: TRBJ2-1
CDR3 protein: CASSFNRISYNEQFF
CDR3 DNA: TGTGCCAGCAGCTTTAATCGGATCTCCTACAATGAGCAGTTCTTC

D gene: TRBD1
V gene: TRBV6-1
clone size: few
J gene: TRBJ1-1
CDR3 protein: CASISDRGRTEAFF
CDR3 DNA: TGTGCCAGCATTTCGGACAGGGGGCGGACTGAAGCTTTCTTT

D gene: -
V gene: TRBV5-6
clone size: few
J gene: TRBJ2-4
CDR3 protein: CASSLDKRNIQYF
CDR3 DNA: TGTGCCAGCAGCTTAGATAAAAGAAACATTCAGTACTTC

D gene: -
V gene: TRBV9
clone size: -
J gene: TRBJ2-1
CDR3 protein: CASSVSHEQFF
CDR3 DNA: TGTGCCAGCAGTGTTAGCCATGAGCAGTTCTTC

D gene: TRBD1
V gene: TRBV7-9
clone size: -
J gene: TRBJ2-5
CDR3 protein: CASSEGQSQETQYF
CDR3 DNA: TGTGCCAGCAGCGAGGGACAGAGTCAAGAGACCCAGTACTTC

D gene: -
V gene: TRBV6-5
clone size: -
J gene: TRBJ2-1
CDR3 protein: CASRPLGTYNEQFF
CDR3 DNA: TGTGCCAGCAGGCCCCTCGGAACTTACAATGAGCAGTTCTTC

D gene: -
V gene: TRBV29-1
clone size: few
J gene: TRBJ2-7
CDR3 protein: CSVEDGVAGYEQYF
CDR3 DNA: TGCAGCGTTGAAGATGGGGTCGCGGGGTACGAGCAGTACTTC

D gene: -
V gene: TRBV27
clone size: once
J gene: TRBJ2-1
CDR3 protein: CASKGVALDEQFF
CDR3 DNA: TGTGCCAGCAAGGGAGTAGCTTTGGATGAGCAGTTCTTC

D gene: TRBD2
V gene: TRBV5-1
clone size: -
J gene: TRBJ2-7
CDR3 protein: CASSISGGSSYEQYF
CDR3 DNA: TGCGCCAGCAGCATTAGCGGGGGGAGCTCCTACGAGCAGTACTTC

D gene: TRBD1
V gene: TRBV12-3/TRBV12-4
clone size: many
J gene: TRBJ1-3
CDR3 protein: CASSSPGTGFGNTIYF
CDR3 DNA: TGTGCCAGCTCCTCTCCCGGGACAGGGTTTGGAAACACCATATATTTT

D gene: TRBD2
V gene: TRBV28
clone size: many
J gene: TRBJ2-7
CDR3 protein: CASDGGGSSYEQYF
CDR3 DNA: TGTGCCAGCGATGGCGGGGGGAGCTCCTACGAGCAGTACTTC

D gene: -
V gene: TRBV7-8
clone size: few
J gene: TRBJ1-4
CDR3 protein: CASSLTGVTNEKLFF
CDR3 DNA: TGTGCCAGCAGCTTGACAGGCGTTACTAATGAAAAACTGTTTTTT

D gene: -
V gene: TRBV6-2/TRBV6-3
clone size: -
J gene: TRBJ2-3
CDR3 protein: CASSLLLAGTDTQYF
CDR3 DNA: TGTGCCAGCAGCCTTCTTTTAGCGGGCACAGATACGCAGTATTTT

D gene: TRBD1
V gene: TRBV6-1
clone size: few
J gene: TRBJ1-5
CDR3 protein: CASSADRGNQPQHF
CDR3 DNA: TGTGCCAGCAGTGCGGACAGGGGCAATCAGCCCCAGCATTTT

D gene: -
V gene: TRBV9
clone size: -
J gene: TRBJ2-7
CDR3 protein: CASSVGASSYEQYF
CDR3 DNA: TGTGCCAGCAGCGTAGGGGCGAGCTCCTACGAGCAGTACTTC

D gene: -
V gene: TRBV20-1
clone size: -
J gene: TRBJ2-5
CDR3 protein: CSARDYAAEFQETQYF
CDR3 DNA: TGCAGTGCTAGAGATTATGCGGCGGAATTCCAAGAGACCCAGTACTTC

D gene: -
V gene: TRBV27
clone size: many
J gene: TRBJ1-3
CDR3 protein: CASSFRGGSGNTIYF
CDR3 DNA: TGTGCCAGCAGTTTTAGGGGGGGGTCTGGAAACACCATATATTTT

D gene: -
V gene: TRBV5-6
clone size: -
J gene: TRBJ2-7
CDR3 protein: CASSPDMTGYEQYF
CDR3 DNA: TGTGCCAGCAGCCCGGACATGACTGGGTACGAGCAGTACTTC

D gene: -
V gene: TRBV9
clone size: few
J gene: TRBJ2-2
CDR3 protein: CASSVAEGELFF
CDR3 DNA: TGTGCCAGCAGCGTGGCGGAAGGGGAGCTGTTTTTT

D gene: -
V gene: TRBV3-1
clone size: many
J gene: TRBJ2-7
CDR3 protein: CASSYRPDEQYF
CDR3 DNA: TGTGCCAGCAGCTACCGGCCCGACGAGCAGTACTTC

D gene: -
V gene: TRBV7-6
clone size: once
J gene: TRBJ2-7
CDR3 protein: CASSSQGAESEQYF
CDR3 DNA: TGTGCCAGCAGCTCTCAGGGCGCTGAATCCGAGCAGTACTTC

D gene: -
V gene: TRBV12-3/TRBV12-4
clone size: -
J gene: TRBJ2-7
CDR3 protein: CASSSSGTPGYEQYF
CDR3 DNA: TGTGCCAGCAGTTCTTCCGGGACACCCGGGTACGAGCAGTACTTC

D gene: -
V gene: TRBV7-9
clone size: many
J gene: TRBJ1-2
CDR3 protein: CASSLEEGLNYGYTF
CDR3 DNA: TGTGCCAGCAGCTTAGAGGAGGGGCTCAACTATGGCTACACCTTC

D gene: TRBD1
V gene: TRBV29-1
clone size: few
J gene: TRBJ1-2
CDR3 protein: CSVHRPDRDGYTF
CDR3 DNA: TGCAGCGTCCATCGGCCGGACAGGGATGGCTACACCTTC

D gene: TRBD1
V gene: TRBV7-9
clone size: many
J gene: TRBJ2-7
CDR3 protein: CASSTGQGHYEQYF
CDR3 DNA: TGTGCCAGCAGCACGGGACAGGGGCACTACGAGCAGTACTTC

D gene: -
V gene: TRBV20-1
clone size: few
J gene: TRBJ1-6
CDR3 protein: CSARDRISSYNSPLHF
CDR3 DNA: TGCAGTGCTAGAGATCGAATAAGCTCCTATAATTCACCCCTCCACTTT

D gene: -
V gene: TRBV28
clone size: -
J gene: TRBJ1-3
CDR3 protein: CASSLVGNTIYF
CDR3 DNA: TGTGCCAGCAGTTTGGTGGGAAACACCATATATTTT

D gene: -
V gene: TRBV19
clone size: many
J gene: TRBJ2-2
CDR3 protein: CASSPQRTGELFF
CDR3 DNA: TGTGCCAGTAGTCCCCAAAGAACCGGGGAGCTGTTTTTT

D gene: -
V gene: TRBV11-2
clone size: many
J gene: TRBJ1-4
CDR3 protein: CASSPRSEKLFF
CDR3 DNA: TGTGCCAGCAGCCCCCGGTCCGAAAAACTGTTTTTT

D gene: -
V gene: TRBV19
clone size: -
J gene: TRBJ2-2
CDR3 protein: CASTGNSPANTGELFF
CDR3 DNA: TGTGCCAGTACGGGCAACTCACCCGCGAACACCGGGGAGCTGTTTTTT

D gene: -
V gene: TRBV12-3/TRBV12-4
clone size: few
J gene: TRBJ1-5
CDR3 protein: CASSLGISGQPQHF
CDR3 DNA: TGTGCCAGCAGTTTAGGGATTTCGGGTCAGCCCCAGCATTTT

D gene: -
V gene: TRBV5-1
clone size: -
J gene: TRBJ1-1
CDR3 protein: CASSSYLGANEAFF
CDR3 DNA: TGCGCCAGCAGCTCGTATTTAGGAGCTAATGAAGCTTTCTTT

D gene: -
V gene: TRBV2
clone size: few
J gene: TRBJ2-2
CDR3 protein: CASSEPGQGGELFF
CDR3 DNA: TGTGCCAGCAGTGAACCTGGTCAGGGCGGGGAGCTGTTTTTT

D gene: -
V gene: TRBV2
clone size: -
J gene: TRBJ1-2
CDR3 protein: CASSSGPNYGYTF
CDR3 DNA: TGTGCCAGCAGTTCCGGGCCCAACTATGGCTACACCTTC

D gene: TRBD2
V gene: TRBV24-1
clone size: few
J gene: TRBJ2-2
CDR3 protein: CATSDPTSGNTGELFF
CDR3 DNA: TGTGCCACCAGTGACCCGACTAGCGGGAACACCGGGGAGCTGTTTTTT